Included here is one TCR beta chain sequence, with context. Time point reported: pre-sensitization, week 0. Treatment denoted: therapeutic diphenylcyclopropenone sensitization with weekly scalp DPC. This record belongs to a study of human T cells and chemical hapten exposure. Each CDR3 protein gets one entry after TCRdb re-called the RACE reads with MiXCR. The sample consists of roughly 100,000 distinct CDR3 sequences, around 10% of them appearing once. This TCR was sampled from a woman between 45 and 65 years old with alopecia areata. Some clones in this sample may be carry-over from other donors' samples. The input for sequencing was whole blood, taken in connection with sensitization to the hapten diphenylcyclopropenone (DPC).

The CDR3 DNA is TGTGCCAGCAGTTTACCCAGGACAGATAGCACTGAAGCTTTCTTT. Translating it yields CASSLPRTDSTEAFF. The chain is built from TRBV28 and TRBJ1-1; D possibly corresponds to TRBD1 (6 bases). CDR1 is MDHEN and CDR2 is SYDVKM in the germline V gene. The CDR3 contains 15 residues. Trimming removed 2 bases at V and 4 bases at J, with 14 bases between.